A selection of T cell receptor beta chains follows, all from one sample in a study of OX40 agonist ivuxolimab in advanced cancers. Sequencing was performed with immunoSEQ multiplex PCR; in TCRdb, only in-frame clones are kept and a portion is missing. The sample holds some 50,000 clones, approximately 83% seen once. Sequencing used CD4+ or CD8+ T cells sorted from blood, obtained in a trial of the OX40 agonist ivuxolimab. The source is an adult with an advanced solid tumor such as melanoma, head and neck, liver or kidney cancer. Both conserved end residues are part of each CDR3. The D gene is left open where the match is weak.

d_call,v_call,cdr3_aa
-,TRBV5-1,CASKLGGQETQYF
-,TRBV11-3,CASSTATGYGTGELFF
-,TRBV29-1,CSVRVGLDEQFF
TRBD1,TRBV15,CATSRVRGQGPDTQYF
-,TRBV29-1,CSVVFGPNTEAFF
TRBD1,TRBV19,CASRSTGYTEAFF
-,TRBV4-2,CASSQDAGVGYGYTF
-,TRBV5-1,CASSLSPDLYGYTF
-,TRBV6-5,CASSYSTAGANYGYTF
-,TRBV7-9,CASSLFGRNTNYGYTF
TRBD2,TRBV10-3,CAISSGEAPREQYF